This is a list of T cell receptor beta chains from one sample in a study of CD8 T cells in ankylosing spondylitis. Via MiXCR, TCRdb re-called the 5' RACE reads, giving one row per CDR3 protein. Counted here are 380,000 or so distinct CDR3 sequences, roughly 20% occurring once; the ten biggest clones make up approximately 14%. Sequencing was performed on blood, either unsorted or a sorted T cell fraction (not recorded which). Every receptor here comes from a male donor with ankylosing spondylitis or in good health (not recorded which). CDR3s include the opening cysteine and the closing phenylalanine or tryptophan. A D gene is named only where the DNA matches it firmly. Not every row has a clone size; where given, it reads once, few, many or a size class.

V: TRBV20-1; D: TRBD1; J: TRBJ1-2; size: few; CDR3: CSARERGQGAFGYTF; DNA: TGCAGTGCTAGAGAAAGGGGACAGGGGGCTTTTGGCTACACCTTC
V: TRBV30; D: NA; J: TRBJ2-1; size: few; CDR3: CAWREREQFF; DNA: TGTGCCTGGAGGGAGCGTGAGCAGTTCTTC
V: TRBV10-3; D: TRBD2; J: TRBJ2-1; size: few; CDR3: CAISESLAPGGFNEQFF; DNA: TGTGCCATCAGTGAGTCGTTGGCGCCCGGGGGGTTTAATGAGCAGTTCTTC
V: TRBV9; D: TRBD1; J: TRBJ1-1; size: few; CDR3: CASSAGTGHTEAFF; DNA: TGTGCCAGCAGCGCTGGGACAGGGCACACTGAAGCTTTCTTT
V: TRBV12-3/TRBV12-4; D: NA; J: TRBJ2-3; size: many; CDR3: CASSLSAPVGTQYF; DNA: TGTGCCAGCAGTCTATCGGCGCCGGTCGGTACGCAGTATTTT
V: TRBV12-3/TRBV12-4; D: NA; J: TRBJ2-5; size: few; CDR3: CASSARAPSQETQYF; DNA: TGTGCCAGCAGCGCCCGGGCACCATCCCAGGAGACCCAGTACTTC
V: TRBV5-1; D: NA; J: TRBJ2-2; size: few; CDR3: CASSPQSGELFF; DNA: TGCGCCAGCAGCCCGCAATCCGGGGAGCTGTTTTTT
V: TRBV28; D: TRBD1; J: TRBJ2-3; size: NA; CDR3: CASSLDRGMEDTQYF; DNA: TGTGCCAGCAGTTTGGACAGGGGTATGGAAGATACGCAGTATTTT
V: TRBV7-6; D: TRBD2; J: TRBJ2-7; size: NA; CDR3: CASSTNLAGGPVYEQYF; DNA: TGTGCCAGCAGCACGAACCTAGCGGGGGGGCCTGTCTACGAGCAGTACTTC
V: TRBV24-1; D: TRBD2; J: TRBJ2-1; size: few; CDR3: CATKDSGPYNEQFF; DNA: TGTGCCACCAAAGATAGCGGGCCCTACAATGAGCAGTTCTTC
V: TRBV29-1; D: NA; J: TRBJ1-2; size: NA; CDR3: CSVAGVVEDYGYTF; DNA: TGCAGCGTTGCGGGGGTCGTTGAGGACTATGGCTACACCTTC
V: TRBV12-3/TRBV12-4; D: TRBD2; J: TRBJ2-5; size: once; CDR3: CASSPERLAGVETQYF; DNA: TGTGCCAGCAGTCCCGAACGACTAGCGGGGGTGGAGACCCAGTACTTC
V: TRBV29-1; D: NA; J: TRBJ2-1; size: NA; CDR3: CSVEDQAGSYNEQFF; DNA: TGCAGCGTTGAAGACCAAGCGGGTTCCTACAATGAGCAGTTCTTC
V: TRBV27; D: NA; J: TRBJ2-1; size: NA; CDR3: CASKVFGASDNEQFF; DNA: TGTGCCAGCAAAGTATTCGGGGCGAGTGACAATGAGCAGTTCTTC
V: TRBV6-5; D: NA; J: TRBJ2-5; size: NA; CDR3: CASSYGLEGETQYF; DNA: TGTGCCAGCAGTTACGGGCTAGAAGGGGAGACCCAGTACTTC
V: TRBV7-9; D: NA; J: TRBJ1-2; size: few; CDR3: CVSSLVGLIYGYTF; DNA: TGTGTCAGCAGCTTGGTAGGCCTGATCTATGGCTACACCTTC
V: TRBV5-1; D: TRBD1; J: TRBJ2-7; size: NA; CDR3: CASSLGVGTAAYEQYF; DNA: TGCGCCAGCAGCTTGGGTGTCGGGACAGCCGCCTACGAGCAGTACTTC
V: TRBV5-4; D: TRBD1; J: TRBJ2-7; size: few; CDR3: CASSDTGADYEQYF; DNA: TGTGCCAGCAGCGATACAGGGGCGGACTACGAGCAGTACTTC
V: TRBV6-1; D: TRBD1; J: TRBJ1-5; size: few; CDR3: CASRDRGTNQPQHF; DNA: TGTGCCAGCAGGGACAGGGGAACCAATCAGCCCCAGCATTTT
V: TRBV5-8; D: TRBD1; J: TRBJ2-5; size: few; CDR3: CASSSHDRASETQYF; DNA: TGTGCCAGCAGCTCACATGACAGGGCCAGCGAGACCCAGTACTTC
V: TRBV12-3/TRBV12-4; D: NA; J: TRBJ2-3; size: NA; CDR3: CASSFQSGEADTQYF; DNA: TGTGCCAGCAGTTTTCAGTCAGGGGAAGCAGATACGCAGTATTTT
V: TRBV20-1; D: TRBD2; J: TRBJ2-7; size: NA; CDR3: CSARGSGGFYEQYF; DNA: TGCAGTGCTAGAGGGAGCGGGGGGTTTTACGAGCAGTACTTC
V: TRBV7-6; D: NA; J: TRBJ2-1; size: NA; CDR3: CASSFTQGNEQFF; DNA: TGTGCCAGCAGCTTCACCCAGGGGAATGAGCAGTTCTTC
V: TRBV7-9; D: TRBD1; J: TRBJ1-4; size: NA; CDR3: CASSPRTGANEKLFF; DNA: TGTGCCAGCAGCCCAAGGACAGGGGCTAATGAAAAACTGTTTTTT
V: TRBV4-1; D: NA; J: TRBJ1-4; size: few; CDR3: CASSQVRGQGSSNEKLFF; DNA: TGCGCCAGCAGCCAAGTTCGGGGGCAGGGGTCTTCGAATGAAAAACTGTTTTTT
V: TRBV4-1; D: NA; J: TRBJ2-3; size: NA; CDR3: CASSQGYGRYADTQYF; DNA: TGCGCCAGCAGCCAAGGTTACGGACGGTATGCAGATACGCAGTATTTT
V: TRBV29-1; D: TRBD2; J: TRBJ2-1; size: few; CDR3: CSAWAAAGGINEQFF; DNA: TGCAGCGCCTGGGCGGCGGCGGGGGGAATCAATGAGCAGTTCTTC
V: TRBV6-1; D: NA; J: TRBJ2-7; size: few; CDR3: CASSGLGSGVDYEQYF; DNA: TGTGCCAGCAGTGGCCTCGGTTCAGGGGTTGACTACGAGCAGTACTTC
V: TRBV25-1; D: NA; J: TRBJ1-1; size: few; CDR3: CASSDRQVSTTEAFF; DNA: TGTGCCAGCAGTGACAGACAGGTATCGACCACTGAAGCTTTCTTT
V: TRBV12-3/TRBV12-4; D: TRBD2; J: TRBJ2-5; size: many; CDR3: CASSLWGGETQYF; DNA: TGTGCCAGCAGCCTTTGGGGGGGAGAGACCCAGTACTTC
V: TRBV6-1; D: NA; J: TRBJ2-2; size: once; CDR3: CASSEIWNTGELFF; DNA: TGTGCCAGCAGTGAAATTTGGAACACCGGGGAGCTGTTTTTT
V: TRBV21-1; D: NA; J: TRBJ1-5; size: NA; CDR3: CASSGQGPLPWHF; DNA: TGTGCCAGCTCCGGACAGGGGCCTCTGCCATGGCATTTT
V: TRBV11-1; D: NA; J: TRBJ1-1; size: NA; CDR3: CASSRPQGKDLKAFF; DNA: TGTGCCAGCAGCCGCCCACAGGGAAAGGACCTCAAAGCTTTCTTT
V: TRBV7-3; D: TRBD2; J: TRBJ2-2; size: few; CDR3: CASSASGATGELFF; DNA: TGTGCCAGCAGTGCTAGCGGGGCGACCGGGGAGCTGTTTTTT
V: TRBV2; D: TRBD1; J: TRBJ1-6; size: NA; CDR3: CASSEGDSQALHF; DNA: TGTGCCAGCAGTGAGGGGGACAGCCAAGCCCTCCACTTT
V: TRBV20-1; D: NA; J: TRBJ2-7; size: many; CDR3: CSARDSQGQEQYF; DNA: TGCAGTGCTAGAGATTCACAGGGTCAGGAGCAGTACTTC
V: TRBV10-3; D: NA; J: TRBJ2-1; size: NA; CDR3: CAISESRTAAEGQFF; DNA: TGTGCCATCAGTGAGTCGAGGACTGCCGCCGAGGGGCAGTTCTTC
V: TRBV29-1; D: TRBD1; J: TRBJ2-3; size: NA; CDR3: CRVETGTGGPDTQYF; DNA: TGCCGCGTTGAAACCGGGACAGGGGGTCCAGATACGCAGTATTTT
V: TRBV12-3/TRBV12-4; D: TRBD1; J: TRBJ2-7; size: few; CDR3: CASSRWTGFTYEQYF; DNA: TGTGCCAGCAGCAGATGGACAGGCTTCACCTACGAGCAGTACTTC
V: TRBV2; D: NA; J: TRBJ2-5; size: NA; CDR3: CASGGFEETQYF; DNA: TGTGCCAGCGGAGGGTTTGAGGAGACCCAGTACTTC
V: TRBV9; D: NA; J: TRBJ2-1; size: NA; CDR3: CASGGAVGVYNEQFF; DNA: TGTGCCAGCGGCGGGGCCGTGGGGGTTTACAATGAGCAGTTCTTC
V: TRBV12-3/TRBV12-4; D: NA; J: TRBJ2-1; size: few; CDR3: CASSFLTGFGEQFF; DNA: TGTGCCAGCAGTTTCCTAACAGGGTTCGGGGAGCAGTTCTTC
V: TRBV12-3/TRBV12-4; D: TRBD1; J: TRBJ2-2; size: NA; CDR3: CASETGVGGELFF; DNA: TGTGCCAGCGAGACAGGGGTCGGGGGGGAGCTGTTTTTT
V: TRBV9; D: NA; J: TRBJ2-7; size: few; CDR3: CASSVGRSSSYEQYF; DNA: TGTGCCAGCAGCGTAGGTCGGAGTAGCTCCTACGAGCAGTACTTC
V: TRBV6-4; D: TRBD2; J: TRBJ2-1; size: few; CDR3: CASSPSGDPYNEQFF; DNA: TGTGCCAGCAGCCCTAGCGGGGATCCCTACAATGAGCAGTTCTTC
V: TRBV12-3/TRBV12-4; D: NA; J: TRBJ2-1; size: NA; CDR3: CASSLRDMTNNEQFF; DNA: TGTGCCAGCAGTTTAAGGGACATGACCAACAATGAGCAGTTCTTC
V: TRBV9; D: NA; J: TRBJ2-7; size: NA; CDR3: CASSAGPQNHEQYF; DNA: TGTGCCAGCAGCGCGGGACCCCAAAATCACGAGCAGTACTTC
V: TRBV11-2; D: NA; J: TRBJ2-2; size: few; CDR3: CASSFRTGELFF; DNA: TGTGCCAGCAGCTTTAGGACCGGGGAGCTGTTTTTT
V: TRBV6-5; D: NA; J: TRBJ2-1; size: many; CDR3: CASSWDPYNEQFF; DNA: TGTGCCAGCAGTTGGGACCCATACAATGAGCAGTTCTTC
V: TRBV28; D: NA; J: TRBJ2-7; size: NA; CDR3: CASQIAGYLEQYF; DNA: TGTGCCAGCCAAATTGCGGGGTATTTGGAGCAGTACTTC
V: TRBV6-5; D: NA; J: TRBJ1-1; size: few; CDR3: CASSLSGGDTEAFF; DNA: TGTGCCAGCAGTTTATCTGGGGGTGACACTGAAGCTTTCTTT
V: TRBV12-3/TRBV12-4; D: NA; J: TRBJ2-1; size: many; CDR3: CASSHGAEQFF; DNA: TGTGCCAGCAGTCATGGGGCGGAGCAGTTCTTC
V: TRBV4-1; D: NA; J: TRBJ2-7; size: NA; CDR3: CASSQGSGGEAYEQYF; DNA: TGCGCCAGCAGCCAAGGATCCGGGGGTGAAGCCTACGAGCAGTACTTC
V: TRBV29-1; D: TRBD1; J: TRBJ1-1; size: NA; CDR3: CSVKTGVTEAFF; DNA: TGCAGCGTTAAAACAGGGGTCACTGAAGCTTTCTTT
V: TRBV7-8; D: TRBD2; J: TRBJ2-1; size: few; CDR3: CASRTSGGANEQFF; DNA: TGTGCCAGCAGGACTAGCGGGGGGGCCAATGAGCAGTTCTTC
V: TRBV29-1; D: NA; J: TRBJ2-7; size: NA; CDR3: CSVEVRAYEQYF; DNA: TGCAGCGTTGAAGTGAGGGCCTACGAGCAGTACTTC
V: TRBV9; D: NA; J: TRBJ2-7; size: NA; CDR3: CASSVMPGAQAYEQYF; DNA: TGTGCCAGCAGCGTAATGCCCGGGGCACAGGCCTACGAGCAGTACTTC
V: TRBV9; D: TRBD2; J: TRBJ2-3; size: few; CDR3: CASSVPLAGGTSGADTQYF; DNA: TGTGCCAGCAGCGTACCCCTAGCGGGGGGCACCTCGGGCGCAGATACGCAGTATTTT
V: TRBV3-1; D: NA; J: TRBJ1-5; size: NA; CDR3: CASSQVYSYSNQPQHF; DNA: TGTGCCAGCAGCCAAGTCTACAGCTATAGCAATCAGCCCCAGCATTTT
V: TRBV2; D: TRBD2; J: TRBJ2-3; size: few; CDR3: CASKSDSGLGPTDTQYF; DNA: TGTGCCAGCAAAAGTGACTCAGGACTAGGGCCCACAGATACGCAGTATTTT